These T cell receptor beta chains were read from a single sample in a study of tumor-infiltrating lymphocytes in primary liver carcinoma. TCRdb redid the calling of the multiplex PCR reads with MiXCR, one entry per CDR3 protein. Among fewer than 350,000 distinct CDR3 sequences listed, about 65% were seen once. The sample was peripheral blood. These receptor sequences come from a middle-aged man with primary liver carcinoma and hepatitis B virus infection. The CDR3 runs from the conserved cysteine through the conserved F or W.

v_call: TRBV4-1
cdr3_aa: CASSQVKLTEAFF

v_call: TRBV10-3
cdr3_aa: CAISNLGGSGNTIYF

v_call: TRBV11-2
cdr3_aa: CASSQFKYGGYRGDTRYF

v_call: TRBV5-1
cdr3_aa: CASSFLGENYGYTF

v_call: TRBV6-5
cdr3_aa: CASSRTIQETQYF

v_call: TRBV2
cdr3_aa: CASSGSGTKETQYF

v_call: TRBV11-2
cdr3_aa: CASNSQVRVKGTDTQYF

v_call: TRBV30
cdr3_aa: CAWTGVSSYNEQFF

v_call: TRBV6-6
cdr3_aa: CASRLRANTEAFF

v_call: TRBV4-1
cdr3_aa: CASSQVGDRGYTF

v_call: TRBV29-1
cdr3_aa: CSARTNGSQYNEQFF

v_call: TRBV6-1
cdr3_aa: CASTPGTGSYEQFF

v_call: TRBV4-1
cdr3_aa: CASSQYLPGFNQQFF

v_call: TRBV11-2
cdr3_aa: CASSTGTGRTCEKHF

v_call: TRBV7-9
cdr3_aa: CVSSLTLDRGNEQFF

v_call: TRBV11-2
cdr3_aa: CASSSGTGGTEAFF

v_call: TRBV29-1
cdr3_aa: CSVPTGTSSTGTDAQYF

v_call: TRBV6-5
cdr3_aa: CDSSRTGLHYNEQFF

v_call: TRBV7-9
cdr3_aa: CASSETGNTGELFF

v_call: TRBV12-3/TRBV12-4
cdr3_aa: CASSDWAGTMTDTQYF

v_call: TRBV6-2/TRBV6-3
cdr3_aa: CASSYSGVAETSTDTQYF

v_call: TRBV10-3
cdr3_aa: CAISVRGTDTQYF

v_call: TRBV6-5
cdr3_aa: CVSSYEQPGSGYTIYF

v_call: TRBV6-1
cdr3_aa: CATHLYRGTNYGYTF

v_call: TRBV11-1
cdr3_aa: CARSLFGQGYNEQFF

v_call: TRBV10-2
cdr3_aa: CASSGQGLRTPLHF

v_call: TRBV11-2
cdr3_aa: CASSLVKTSYEQYF

v_call: TRBV7-9
cdr3_aa: CDSSLSGKENEKLFF

v_call: TRBV11-2
cdr3_aa: CASSPRWGSYEQCF

v_call: TRBV14
cdr3_aa: CTSSQAGRALHF

v_call: TRBV10-3
cdr3_aa: CAISEGAGSDIQHF

v_call: TRBV11-2
cdr3_aa: CASSRSGGQETQYF